This TCR beta chain was obtained from a study of graft-versus-host responses after intestinal transplantation. Across the whole study: Induction using anti-thymocyte globulin, followed by tacrolimus and steroids for roughly 3 years, was given to all recipients.

The germline V gene has CDR1 LNHDA and CDR2 SQIVND (reference sequence). The CDR3 is 15 residues long. Germline trimming cut 7 bases from V and 0 bases from J; bases unmatched to any gene: 7. Remarks on this clone: Antigen specificity is unknown.

Method: immunoSEQ multiplex PCR; TCRdb's copy keeps in-frame clones and lacks some. The sample shows around 110,000 clones, around nine tenths of them seen only once. This sequence joins TRBV19 and TRBJ2-3, with 7 positions matching TRBD2. Sequencing was performed on unstimulated CD4+ T cells sorted from spleen or lymph node cells, taken before transplant. This TCR came from a human donor who was the organ donor for an intestinal transplant. CDR3 sequence reads: CASKISGVSTDTQYF. CDR3 DNA: TGTGCCAGTAAAATCAGCGGGGTGAGCACAGATACGCAGTATTTT.